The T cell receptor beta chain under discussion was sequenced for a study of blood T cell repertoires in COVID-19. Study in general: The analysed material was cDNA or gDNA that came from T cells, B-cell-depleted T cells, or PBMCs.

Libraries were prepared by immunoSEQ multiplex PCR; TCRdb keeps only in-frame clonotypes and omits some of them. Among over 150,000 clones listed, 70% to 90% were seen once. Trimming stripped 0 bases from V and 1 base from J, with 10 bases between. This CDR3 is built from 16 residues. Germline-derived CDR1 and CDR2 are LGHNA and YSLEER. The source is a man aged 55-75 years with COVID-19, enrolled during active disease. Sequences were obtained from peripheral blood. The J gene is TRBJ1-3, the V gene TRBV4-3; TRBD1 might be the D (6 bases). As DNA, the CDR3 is TGCGCCAGCAGCCAAGACAGGGGTTTTTCTGGAAACACCATATATTTT. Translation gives CASSQDRGFSGNTIYF.